The rows below give T cell receptor beta chains drawn from one sample of a study of cytomegalovirus exposure and HLA in healthy donors. Sequencing used immunoSEQ multiplex PCR; TCRdb keeps in-frame clones, though not all of them. This repertoire shows 150,000 to 200,000 clones, 65% to 80% found once; its top ten account for around 0.99%. Sequenced material: PBMCs. These receptor sequences come from a woman aged 40 to 50 in good health and CMV-seronegative. CDR3s include the opening cysteine and the closing phenylalanine or tryptophan. Each record gives: D gene, V gene, clone size, J gene, CDR3 length, CDR3 protein, CDR3 DNA. D genes are given only for firm matches. Clone size is stated in some rows and not others, as once, few, many or a class when expanded.

D gene: TRBD2
V gene: TRBV4-3
clone size: NA
J gene: TRBJ2-3
CDR3 length: 16
CDR3 protein: CASSRWTSGRGDTQYF
CDR3 DNA: TGCGCCAGCAGCCGGTGGACTAGCGGGAGGGGAGATACGCAGTATTTT

D gene: NA
V gene: TRBV6-5
clone size: NA
J gene: TRBJ2-3
CDR3 length: 15
CDR3 protein: CASSYSRLHTDTQYF
CDR3 DNA: TGTGCCAGCAGTTACTCGAGACTCCACACAGATACGCAGTATTTT

D gene: TRBD1
V gene: TRBV7-3
clone size: NA
J gene: TRBJ1-6
CDR3 length: 14
CDR3 protein: CASSLTGTEFQLHF
CDR3 DNA: TGTGCCAGCAGCTTAACCGGGACAGAGTTCCAACTCCACTTT

D gene: NA
V gene: TRBV5-8
clone size: NA
J gene: TRBJ2-3
CDR3 length: 13
CDR3 protein: CASGSPYTDTQYF
CDR3 DNA: TGTGCCAGCGGGAGCCCGTACACAGATACGCAGTATTTT

D gene: TRBD1
V gene: TRBV29-1
clone size: NA
J gene: TRBJ2-7
CDR3 length: 16
CDR3 protein: CSVQGAEIGSSYEQYF
CDR3 DNA: TGCAGCGTTCAGGGGGCAGAGATCGGGAGCTCCTACGAGCAGTACTTC

D gene: TRBD1
V gene: TRBV5-4
clone size: NA
J gene: TRBJ1-1
CDR3 length: 17
CDR3 protein: CASSFGQGAPRGAEAFF
CDR3 DNA: TGTGCCAGCAGCTTCGGCCAGGGGGCGCCGAGAGGTGCTGAAGCTTTCTTT

D gene: NA
V gene: TRBV4-3
clone size: NA
J gene: TRBJ2-7
CDR3 length: 15
CDR3 protein: CASSQLPDSTYEQYF
CDR3 DNA: TGCGCCAGCAGCCAACTGCCGGACAGTACCTACGAGCAGTACTTC

D gene: TRBD1
V gene: TRBV14
clone size: NA
J gene: TRBJ2-5
CDR3 length: 15
CDR3 protein: CASSQARGQSETQYF
CDR3 DNA: TGTGCCAGCAGCCAAGCGAGGGGGCAATCAGAGACCCAGTACTTC

D gene: TRBD1
V gene: TRBV5-4
clone size: NA
J gene: TRBJ1-6
CDR3 length: 16
CDR3 protein: CASSPYRGPQYSPLHF
CDR3 DNA: TGTGCCAGCAGCCCTTACAGGGGGCCCCAATATTCACCCCTCCACTTT

D gene: NA
V gene: TRBV19
clone size: NA
J gene: TRBJ1-2
CDR3 length: 17
CDR3 protein: CASSITPAWGGSYGYTF
CDR3 DNA: TGTGCCAGTAGTATCACCCCCGCCTGGGGGGGGAGTTATGGCTACACCTTC

D gene: TRBD1
V gene: TRBV5-8
clone size: NA
J gene: TRBJ1-4
CDR3 length: 14
CDR3 protein: CASSRQGANEKLFF
CDR3 DNA: TGTGCCAGCAGCCGACAGGGTGCTAATGAAAAACTGTTTTTT

D gene: NA
V gene: TRBV5-1
clone size: NA
J gene: TRBJ2-3
CDR3 length: 21
CDR3 protein: CASSLGGRGMFADTGTDTQYF
CDR3 DNA: TGCGCCAGCAGCTTGGGGGGTCGGGGTATGTTTGCGGATACAGGCACAGATACGCAGTATTTT

D gene: TRBD1
V gene: TRBV6-6
clone size: NA
J gene: TRBJ1-2
CDR3 length: 16
CDR3 protein: CASSPPTGGPNYGYTF
CDR3 DNA: TGTGCCAGCAGTCCTCCGACAGGGGGGCCCAACTATGGCTACACCTTC

D gene: NA
V gene: TRBV6-1
clone size: few
J gene: TRBJ2-1
CDR3 length: 15
CDR3 protein: CASSQGAYTRNEQFF
CDR3 DNA: TGTGCCAGCAGTCAAGGGGCCTATACACGCAATGAGCAGTTCTTC

D gene: NA
V gene: TRBV19
clone size: NA
J gene: TRBJ1-5
CDR3 length: 15
CDR3 protein: CASSIYGIGNQPQHF
CDR3 DNA: TGTGCCAGTAGTATCTACGGTATTGGCAATCAGCCCCAGCATTTT

D gene: NA
V gene: TRBV5-6
clone size: NA
J gene: TRBJ2-7
CDR3 length: 13
CDR3 protein: CASSLASSYEQYF
CDR3 DNA: TGTGCCAGCAGCTTGGCGTCTTCCTACGAGCAGTACTTC

D gene: NA
V gene: TRBV6-4
clone size: NA
J gene: TRBJ1-2
CDR3 length: 13
CDR3 protein: CASSPETGHGYTF
CDR3 DNA: TGTGCCAGCAGCCCCGAGACAGGCCATGGCTACACCTTC

D gene: TRBD1
V gene: TRBV4-1
clone size: NA
J gene: TRBJ2-6
CDR3 length: 15
CDR3 protein: CASSGQGSGANVLTF
CDR3 DNA: TGCGCCAGCAGCGGACAGGGTTCTGGGGCCAACGTCCTGACTTTC

D gene: NA
V gene: TRBV11-1
clone size: NA
J gene: TRBJ2-2
CDR3 length: 14
CDR3 protein: CASSWSQATGELFF
CDR3 DNA: TGTGCCAGCAGCTGGTCACAGGCGACCGGGGAGCTGTTTTTT

D gene: NA
V gene: TRBV19
clone size: few
J gene: TRBJ1-1
CDR3 length: 12
CDR3 protein: CASSMSGTEAFF
CDR3 DNA: TGTGCCAGTAGTATGAGCGGCACTGAAGCTTTCTTT

D gene: NA
V gene: TRBV6-5
clone size: NA
J gene: TRBJ1-2
CDR3 length: 14
CDR3 protein: CASGQGQGNYGYTF
CDR3 DNA: TGTGCCAGCGGGCAGGGCCAGGGTAACTATGGCTACACCTTC

D gene: TRBD1
V gene: TRBV2
clone size: NA
J gene: TRBJ1-1
CDR3 length: 15
CDR3 protein: CASSALQGTNTEAFF
CDR3 DNA: TGTGCCAGCAGCGCACTACAGGGGACGAACACTGAAGCTTTCTTT

D gene: NA
V gene: TRBV4-1
clone size: NA
J gene: TRBJ1-4
CDR3 length: 14
CDR3 protein: CASSQDRSGEKLFF
CDR3 DNA: TGCGCCAGCAGCCAAGATCGTTCGGGGGAAAAACTGTTTTTT

D gene: TRBD1
V gene: TRBV15
clone size: NA
J gene: TRBJ1-2
CDR3 length: 14
CDR3 protein: CAARSGQGTAGYTF
CDR3 DNA: TGTGCCGCCCGATCGGGACAGGGGACCGCGGGCTACACCTTC

D gene: TRBD2
V gene: TRBV5-1
clone size: few
J gene: TRBJ2-7
CDR3 length: 16
CDR3 protein: CASSLALAGGPGEQYF
CDR3 DNA: TGCGCCAGCAGCTTGGCGCTAGCGGGAGGGCCAGGCGAGCAGTACTTC

D gene: NA
V gene: TRBV9
clone size: NA
J gene: TRBJ2-1
CDR3 length: 14
CDR3 protein: CASSVAGLGNEQFF
CDR3 DNA: TGTGCCAGCAGCGTAGCGGGTCTAGGAAATGAGCAGTTCTTC

D gene: TRBD1
V gene: TRBV13
clone size: NA
J gene: TRBJ1-3
CDR3 length: 17
CDR3 protein: CASSRQEGASGGNTIYF
CDR3 DNA: TGTGCCAGCAGCCGCCAGGAGGGGGCAAGTGGTGGAAACACCATATATTTT

D gene: NA
V gene: TRBV11-2
clone size: NA
J gene: TRBJ2-7
CDR3 length: 14
CDR3 protein: CASSLDPSSYEQYF
CDR3 DNA: TGTGCCAGCAGCTTAGATCCTAGTAGCTACGAGCAGTACTTC